Listed here is a single T cell receptor beta chain. CDR1 and CDR2 (germline): MNHEY, SMNVEV (reference sequence). Trimming took 5 bases from V and 3 from J; bases not matched to a gene: 3. This CDR3 region has 13 residues. In the original processing: By means of reference gene primer amplification, nucleated cell counts were estimated. Method: immunoSEQ multiplex PCR; TCRdb's copy keeps in-frame clones and lacks some. The DNA gave D and trimming, while V, J and clone size come from that table. The data contain around 200,000 clones, approximately 87% of them singletons. These data originate in a study of blood T cell repertoires in COVID-19. Study information: Spain, Italy and the United States supplied samples that represented acute and convalescent COVID-19. The analysed material was cDNA or gDNA that came from T cells, B-cell-depleted T cells, or PBMCs.

The chain combines TRBV27 with TRBJ2-7; TRBD1 agrees at 8 bases. This receptor was identified in a young man with active or convalescent COVID-19. Sequencing was carried out using peripheral blood. The CDR3 DNA sequence: TGTGCCAGCAGTCATGGACAGGGCTACGAGCAGTACTTC. This gives the protein CASSHGQGYEQYF.